The rows below give T cell receptor beta chains drawn from one sample of a study of CD8 T cells in Susac syndrome. TCRdb analysed the immunoSEQ multiplex PCR reads with MiXCR anew, one entry per CDR3 protein. The table shows about 120,000 distinct CDR3 sequences, with approximately 93% occurring only once. The sample consisted of CD4+ T cells from PBMCs. The origin of the receptors is a human donor with multiple sclerosis. CDR3s include the opening cysteine and the closing phenylalanine or tryptophan. A D gene is named only where the DNA matches it firmly. Some rows have no size entry. The others give once, few or many, or a class for an expanded clone.

J gene	D gene	V gene	CDR3 length	clone size	CDR3 protein	CDR3 DNA
TRBJ1-2	.	TRBV28	13	.	CASIDRADYGYTF	TGTGCCAGCATCGACCGGGCCGACTATGGCTACACCTTC
TRBJ2-3	TRBD1	TRBV30	15	.	CAWSPTGGGTDTQYF	TGTGCCTGGAGTCCGACAGGGGGCGGCACAGATACGCAGTATTTT
TRBJ1-3	TRBD1	TRBV28	12	.	CALGQSGNTIYF	TGTGCCCTGGGACAGTCTGGAAACACCATATATTTT
TRBJ2-4	.	TRBV18	13	once	CASSPGQENIQYF	TGTGCCAGCTCACCGGGGCAGGAAAACATTCAGTACTTC
TRBJ1-1	.	TRBV29-1	12	.	CSVARRLTEAFF	TGCAGCGTTGCTAGGAGACTCACTGAAGCTTTCTTT
TRBJ1-2	.	TRBV30	11	.	CAWSEGESYTF	TGTGCCTGGAGTGAAGGGGAGAGCTACACCTTC
TRBJ1-1	TRBD1	TRBV6-5	14	.	CASSTRTGGDEAFF	TGTGCCAGCAGTACGAGGACAGGAGGAGATGAAGCTTTCTTT
TRBJ2-1	.	TRBV24-1	14	.	CASSGGIKNNEQFF	TGTGCGTCTTCCGGCGGTATAAAGAACAATGAGCAGTTCTTC
TRBJ2-3	.	TRBV5-1	14	.	CASKVAELTDTQYF	TGCGCCAGCAAGGTGGCCGAGCTCACAGATACGCAGTATTTT
TRBJ2-2	.	TRBV7-9	15	.	CASSLRAGGTGELFF	TGTGCCAGCAGCCTCCGGGCTGGCGGCACCGGGGAGCTGTTTTTT
TRBJ1-2	.	TRBV7-2	17	.	CASSLAYRTTSNYGYTF	TGTGCCAGCAGCTTAGCCTATCGGACCACCTCTAACTATGGCTACACCTTC
TRBJ2-2	.	TRBV5-1	13	.	CASSPEGTGELFF	TGCGCCAGCAGCCCCGAGGGCACCGGGGAGCTGTTTTTT
TRBJ1-4	TRBD1	TRBV5-1	14	.	CASTWGQSNEKLFF	TGCGCCAGCACCTGGGGACAGTCTAATGAAAAACTGTTTTTT
TRBJ1-1	.	TRBV12-3/TRBV12-4	13	.	CASSFKTNTEAFF	TGTGCCAGCAGTTTTAAGACGAACACTGAAGCTTTCTTT
TRBJ2-7	.	TRBV29-1	12	.	CSASGPKDEQYF	TGCAGCGCCTCGGGCCCTAAGGACGAGCAGTACTTC
TRBJ2-2	.	TRBV20-1	15	.	CSASGRAEFTGELFF	TGCAGTGCTAGCGGTCGTGCGGAGTTCACCGGGGAGCTGTTTTTT
TRBJ1-6	TRBD1	TRBV30	14	.	CAWSVRQGDSPLHF	TGTGCCTGGAGTGTACGACAGGGTGATTCACCCCTCCACTTT
TRBJ1-6	TRBD1	TRBV5-4	14	.	CASSNRQGFSPLHF	TGTGCCAGCAGCAATCGACAGGGTTTCTCACCCCTCCACTTT
TRBJ2-5	.	TRBV28	13	.	CASSLGAVETQYF	TGTGCCAGCAGTTTGGGTGCGGTGGAGACCCAGTACTTC
TRBJ1-2	.	TRBV30	12	.	CAWSIAPYGYTF	TGTGCCTGGAGCATAGCCCCTTATGGCTACACCTTC
TRBJ1-1	.	TRBV30	13	.	CAWTSGRDTEAFF	TGTGCCTGGACGTCCGGCAGGGACACTGAAGCTTTCTTT
TRBJ1-6	.	TRBV18	15	.	CASSPGEGSTSPLHF	TGTGCCAGCTCACCAGGGGAGGGGAGCACTTCACCCCTCCACTTT
TRBJ2-5	.	TRBV20-1	11	.	CSAGKGETQYF	TGCAGTGCGGGGAAAGGAGAGACCCAGTACTTC
TRBJ1-6	.	TRBV6-2/TRBV6-3	14	.	CASSYREYNSPLHF	TGTGCCAGCAGTTATCGGGAGTATAATTCACCCCTCCACTTT
TRBJ2-3	.	TRBV5-1	17	.	CASSLATTIGGTDTQYF	TGCGCCAGCAGCTTGGCTACAACTATTGGGGGCACAGATACGCAGTATTTT
TRBJ1-2	.	TRBV29-1	11	.	CSVGDSYGYTF	TGCAGCGTTGGAGACAGCTATGGCTACACCTTC
TRBJ1-5	.	TRBV6-5	14	.	CASSYRQNNQPQHF	TGTGCCAGCAGTTACCGGCAGAACAATCAGCCCCAGCATTTT
TRBJ2-7	.	TRBV27	14	.	CASSLRFGTYEQYF	TGTGCCAGCAGTCTCCGGTTCGGAACCTACGAGCAGTACTTC
TRBJ2-3	TRBD1	TRBV6-4	14	.	CASSKGTGTDTQYF	TGTGCCAGCAGTAAAGGGACAGGGACAGATACGCAGTATTTT
TRBJ1-3	.	TRBV15	14	.	CATSINRSGNTIYF	TGTGCCACCAGCATTAATCGCTCTGGAAACACCATATATTTT
TRBJ2-7	.	TRBV28	13	.	CASRSQQLYEQYF	TGTGCCAGCCGGAGCCAACAACTCTACGAGCAGTACTTC
TRBJ1-1	.	TRBV5-1	17	once	CASSLGGTRIMNTEAFF	TGCGCCAGCAGCTTGGGTGGGACAAGGATAATGAACACTGAAGCTTTCTTT
TRBJ1-4	.	TRBV9	14	.	CASSAQGTNEKLFF	TGTGCCAGCAGCGCACAGGGCACTAATGAAAAACTGTTTTTT
TRBJ1-3	.	TRBV6-5	14	.	CATKGRVSGNTIYF	TGTGCCACCAAAGGGAGGGTCTCTGGAAACACCATATATTTT